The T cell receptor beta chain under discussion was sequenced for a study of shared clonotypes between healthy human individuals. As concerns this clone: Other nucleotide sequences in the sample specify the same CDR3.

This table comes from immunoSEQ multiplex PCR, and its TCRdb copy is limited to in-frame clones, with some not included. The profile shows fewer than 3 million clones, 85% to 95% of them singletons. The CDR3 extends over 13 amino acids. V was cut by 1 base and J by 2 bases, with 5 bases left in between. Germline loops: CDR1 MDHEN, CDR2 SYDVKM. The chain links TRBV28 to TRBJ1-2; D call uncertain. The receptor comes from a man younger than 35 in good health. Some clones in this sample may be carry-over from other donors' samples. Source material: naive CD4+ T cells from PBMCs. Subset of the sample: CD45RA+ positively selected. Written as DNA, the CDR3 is TGTGCCAGCAGTTTATTAGGGAACTATGGCTACACCTTC. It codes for CASSLLGNYGYTF.